The 25 T cell receptor beta chains reported below all come from one sample, sequenced in a study of CD8 T cells in Susac syndrome. It was with random hexamers that roughly 0.5 to 1 ug RNA was reverse transcribed. TCRdb independently ran MiXCR on the immunoSEQ multiplex PCR reads; one entry per CDR3 protein. Of approximately 170,000 distinct CDR3 sequences listed, approximately 94% are singletons. Sequencing was performed on CD4+ T cells from PBMCs. Source of these receptors: a human donor with multiple sclerosis.

The V call is TRBV2, the J call TRBJ2-5; D is possibly TRBD2 (6 bases). The germline gives CDR1 SNHLY, CDR2 FYNNEI. The CDR3 loop spans 14 amino acids. V dropped 10 bases and J dropped 4 bases, with 19 bases sitting between them. The CDR3 is CANRRESILETQYF. As DNA, the CDR3 is TGTGCCAATCGACGGGAGAGTATATTAGAGACCCAGTACTTC.

The rearrangement uses TRBV27 and TRBJ1-4; no clear D gene. Germline V lookup: CDR1 MNHEY, CDR2 SMNVEV (reference sequence). The ends were cut back, 2 bases at V and 0 bases at J, with 13 bases in the middle. The CDR3 has 17 residues. The CDR3 DNA reads as TGTGCCAGCAGTTTAGTTCGATCGCCTGCAACTAATGAAAAACTGTTTTTT. This codes for CASSLVRSPATNEKLFF. The full variable domain, rest sourced from reference TRBV27 and TRBJ1-4, is EAQVTQNPRYLITVTGKKLTVTCSQNMNHEYMSWYRQDPGLGLRQIYYSMNVEVTDKGDVPEGYKVSRKEKRNFPLILESPSPNQTSLYFCASSLVRSPATNEKLFFGSGTQLSVL.

The chain employs TRBV30 and TRBJ2-1, with D tentatively TRBD1 (6 bases). The CDR3 runs to 16 residues. Trimming left V 1 base short and J 4 bases short, with 17 bases between. Germline V gene lookup returns CDR1 GTSNPN and CDR2 SVGIG (reference sequence). CDR3 bases: TGTGCCTGGAGTGAAGCCAGGGGCGCGGTATACAATGAGCAGTTCTTC. This sequence encodes CAWSEARGAVYNEQFF.

This chain links TRBV3-1 with TRBJ2-1, with a weak D call TRBD2 (6 bases). CDR3 size: 14 residues. V lost 4 bases, J lost 9 bases, and 16 bases lay in between. The germline CDR1 and CDR2 sequences are LGHDT and YNNKEL (reference sequence). The DNA for the CDR3 is TGTGCCAGCAGCCTACCTAGGAGGGATGGTGAGCAGTTCTTC. Translated, it gives CASSLPRRDGEQFF.

This clonotype was seen a single time. The chain employs TRBV6-5 and TRBJ1-1, with D hard to call. With 0 bases removed from V and 0 bases from J, the gap between germline ends came to 8 bases. The CDR3 contains 15 residues. Germline CDR1 MNHEY, CDR2 SVGAGI. The DNA of the CDR3 is TGTGCCAGCAGTTACTCGAGGATCCTGAACACTGAAGCTTTCTTT. Amino acids: CASSYSRILNTEAFF.

This rearrangement joins TRBV28 to TRBJ1-4; a weak D match, TRBD1 (5 bases). Trimming took off 6 bases at V and 8 bases at J, with 7 bases between the two ends. Germline loops: CDR1 MDHEN, CDR2 SYDVKM. The CDR3 runs 11 residues. CDR3 sequence reads: CASSRGEKLFF. CDR3 coding DNA: TGTGCCAGCAGCCGGGGGGAAAAACTGTTTTTT.

V and J are TRBV27 and TRBJ2-7, with D possibly matching TRBD2 (7 bases). Trimming took 5 bases from V and 9 from J, leaving 23 bases between them. This CDR3 spans 15 amino acids. The germline gives CDR1 MNHEY, CDR2 SMNVEV (reference sequence). CDR3 loop: CASSPSGRGGGGQYF. The CDR3, as DNA: TGTGCCAGCAGTCCCAGCGGAAGGGGCGGGGGCGGGCAGTACTTC.

V is TRBV7-2 and J is TRBJ2-1, with D possibly matching TRBD1 (6 bases). The ends were cut back, 5 bases at V and 6 bases at J, with 17 bases in the middle. The CDR3 contains 15 residues. Germline CDR1 is SGHTA and CDR2 is FQGNSA. CDR3 sequence (DNA): TGTGCCAGCAGCATCCAGGGCAGGGGCGGCAATGAGCAGTTCTTC. The encoded protein is CASSIQGRGGNEQFF.

This chain connects TRBV25-1 to TRBJ1-1; D unclear. V lost 2 bases and J 0 bases, leaving 13 bases between the germline ends. This CDR3 has 16 amino acids. The germline V gene has CDR1 MGHDK and CDR2 SYGVNS. CDR3: CASSEGAATMNTEAFF. As DNA, the CDR3 is TGTGCCAGCAGTGAAGGCGCGGCTACGATGAACACTGAAGCTTTCTTT.

This clonotype has a single count. The chain uses TRBV3-1 and TRBJ1-2, with D perhaps TRBD1 (6 bases). Trimming removed 4 bases from V and 7 bases from J, with 13 bases in between. Germline loops: CDR1 LGHDT, CDR2 YNNKEL (reference sequence). The CDR3 has 13 amino acids. The CDR3 DNA reads as TGTGCCAGCAGCCTCTCGTCGGACAGTGGCTACACCTTC. Amino acids: CASSLSSDSGYTF.

This clonotype has only one observation. This chain links TRBV4-1 with TRBJ1-2, with 9 bases fitting TRBD1. From germline, CDR1 is MGHRA and CDR2 YSYEKL. The CDR3 is 15 residues long. V shed 4 bases and J 5 bases; nucleotides not matched to a gene: 8. The CDR3 bases are TGCGCCAGCAGCCCGGGGGACAGGGAAGGGTATGGCTACACCTTC. Its translation: CASSPGDREGYGYTF.

The CDR3 spells CASSRTGGKRMNTEAFF. CDR3 DNA sequence: TGTGCCAGCAGCCGGACAGGGGGAAAGAGGATGAACACTGAAGCTTTCTTT. The chain couples TRBV7-9 to TRBJ1-1, with 10 bases matching TRBD1. Germline CDR1 and CDR2: SEHNR and FQNEAQ (reference sequence). This CDR3 has 17 amino acids. V was clipped by 5 bases and J by 0 bases; unmatched bases: 9. The full variable domain, in which reference TRBV7-9 and TRBJ1-1 provide the parts outside the CDR3, is DTGVSQNPRHKITKRGQNVTFRCDPISEHNRLYWYRQTLGQGPEFLTYFQNEAQLEKSRLLSDRFSAERPKGSFSTLEIQRTEQGDSAMYLCASSRTGGKRMNTEAFFGQGTRLTVV.

The V gene is TRBV4-3, the J gene TRBJ2-1; tentatively, D is TRBD1 or TRBD2 (6 bases each). This CDR3 contains 13 residues. With 0 bases removed from V and 15 bases from J, the gap between germline ends came to 15 bases. Germline V gives CDR1 LGHNA, CDR2 YSLEER. The CDR3 protein is CASSQEQGGVPFF. DNA for the CDR3: TGCGCCAGCAGCCAAGAACAGGGAGGAGTCCCGTTCTTC.

The chain has TRBV29-1 and TRBJ2-5; 8 bases are a match to TRBD2. The V segment lost 6 bases and the J segment 5 bases; nucleotides outside the gene matches: 8. The length of the CDR3 is 13 residues. Germline CDR1 is SQVTM and CDR2 is ANQGSEA. In DNA form, the CDR3 reads TGCAGCGTCCTCCGGGAGGGCAGGGAGACCCAGTACTTC. This gives the protein CSVLREGRETQYF.

The chain couples TRBV24-1 to TRBJ1-3, with unresolved D. Trimming left V 7 bases short and J 4 bases short, with 10 bases between. Germline values: CDR1 KGHDR, CDR2 SFDVKD. The length of the CDR3 is 13 residues. The CDR3 loop is CATRESSGNTIYF. Here the CDR3 DNA reads TGTGCCACCAGGGAAAGCTCCGGAAACACCATATATTTT.

J is TRBJ1-1 and V is TRBV20-1; D call uncertain. The V gene's germline CDR1 is DFQATT and CDR2 SNEGSKA (reference sequence). This CDR3 comprises 12 residues. CDR3 region: CTHKRQRSGAFF. The DNA for the CDR3 is TGCACCCATAAGAGGCAGAGGAGCGGAGCTTTCTTT.

The V gene is TRBV28, the J gene TRBJ2-7, with TRBD1 as a possible D gene (6 bases). Germline V gives CDR1 MDHEN, CDR2 SYDVKM. Trimming cost V 7 bases and J 2 bases, with 15 bases left between them. The length of the CDR3 is 14 residues. The CDR3 loop is CASTSLRGPYEQYF. DNA of the CDR3: TGTGCCAGCACTTCTCTCAGGGGACCCTACGAGCAGTACTTC.

The chain carries TRBV24-1 and TRBJ2-1; the D gene could be TRBD1 or TRBD2 (5 bases each). Per germline, CDR1 KGHDR and CDR2 SFDVKD. The CDR3 covers 14 residues. V lost 4 bases and J 5 bases, leaving 11 bases between the germline ends. This CDR3 is CATSDPGRDNEQFF. The CDR3 DNA follows: TGTGCCACCAGTGACCCGGGACGGGACAATGAGCAGTTCTTC.

The V call is TRBV28, the J call TRBJ2-5; D might be TRBD1 (7 bases). The germline V and J ends were trimmed by 4 bases and 4 bases, with 16 bases remaining between them. The germline CDR1 and CDR2 sequences are MDHEN and SYDVKM. This CDR3 has 15 amino acids. For the CDR3, the DNA is TGTGCCAGCAGTTCGACAGGGACTGGCGGAGAGACCCAGTACTTC. Translated, it gives CASSSTGTGGETQYF.

V usage is TRBV20-1 and J usage is TRBJ1-5; D may be TRBD1 (6 bases). This CDR3 spans 14 amino acids. Looked up from germline, CDR1 is DFQATT and CDR2 is SNEGSKA (reference sequence). V lost 4 bases and J lost 7, with 17 bases in between. The CDR3 region is CSANQAGGRQPQHF. The CDR3 bases are TGCAGTGCTAATCAGGCGGGGGGCCGGCAGCCCCAGCATTTT.

The chain uses TRBV25-1 and TRBJ2-7; D might be TRBD1 or TRBD2, each matching 6 bases. Trimming stripped 5 bases from V and 5 bases from J, with 13 bases between. Germline lookup yields CDR1 MGHDK and CDR2 SYGVNS. The CDR3 sequence is 13 residues long. The CDR3 region has the DNA TGTGCCAGCAGTCTAGCGTCAGGGGACGAGCAGTACTTC. It is translated as CASSLASGDEQYF.

This chain connects TRBV18 to TRBJ1-4, with TRBD1 as a possible D gene (5 bases). This CDR3 contains 14 residues. CDR1 is KGHSH, CDR2 LQKENI, per germline. Deletions cut 2 bases from V and 8 bases from J, with 12 bases between. As DNA, the CDR3 is TGTGCCAGCTCACCAAGGCAGGGCGGAGAAAAACTGTTTTTT. Protein sequence: CASSPRQGGEKLFF.

This clonotype was counted once. The chain has TRBV27 and TRBJ2-6, with D perhaps matching TRBD2 (6 bases). The V end was cut by 3 bases, the J end by 2 bases, with 11 bases between. Germline CDR1 MNHEY, CDR2 SMNVEV (reference sequence). The CDR3 loop spans 16 amino acids. The CDR3 is CASSFSGVTGANVLTF. As DNA, the CDR3 is TGTGCCAGCAGTTTCTCGGGGGTTACTGGGGCCAACGTCCTGACTTTC.

Here the CDR3 DNA reads TGTGCCAGCAGCTGGGGATTCACCGGGGAGCTGTTTTTT. Its protein is CASSWGFTGELFF. The chain links TRBV7-2 to TRBJ2-2; no reliable D call. CDR3 length: 13 residues. V dropped 4 bases and J dropped 4 bases, with 7 bases sitting between them. Germline V gives CDR1 SGHTA, CDR2 FQGNSA.

This chain connects TRBV7-9 to TRBJ2-1; weak D call: TRBD2 (6 bases). The germline CDR1 and CDR2 sequences are SEHNR and FQNEAQ (reference sequence). This CDR3 is built from 10 residues. Between the trimmed V and J ends, which lost 10 bases and 10 bases, there was a span of 11 bases. The CDR3: CATGEVEQFF. CDR3 nucleotide sequence: TGTGCCACCGGGGAGGTAGAGCAGTTCTTC.